One and the same sample provided the 29 T cell receptor beta chains below, sequenced in a study of CD8 T cells in ankylosing spondylitis. TCRdb fed the 5' RACE reads into MiXCR, producing one record per CDR3 protein. Of 250,000 to 400,000 distinct CDR3 sequences in the sample, around 10% were seen once. The sequencing sample was made of blood, either unsorted or a sorted T cell fraction (not recorded which). These receptors were collected from a female donor with ankylosing spondylitis or in good health (not recorded which).

This rearrangement joins TRBV11-2 to TRBJ2-3; D ambiguous. V was trimmed by 3 bases and J by 4 bases, leaving 11 bases between them. In germline, CDR1 is SGHAT, CDR2 FQNNGV. The CDR3 runs 14 residues. Written as DNA, the CDR3 is TGTGCCAGCAGCTTCGTAGGAAGGGCAGATACGCAGTATTTT. It yields the protein CASSFVGRADTQYF.

This clonotype turned up a few times. This sequence joins TRBV11-2 and TRBJ2-2, with D perhaps TRBD1 (5 bases). The CDR3 is made up of 17 amino acids. The germline V gene encodes CDR1 SGHAT and CDR2 FQNNGV. The V end lost 6 bases, the J end lost 1 base, and 18 bases lay between the germline ends. For the CDR3, the DNA is TGTGCCAGCAGTCTCAGGGCGACCGTTAGGAACACCGGGGAGCTGTTTTTT. This codes for CASSLRATVRNTGELFF. Complete variable domain (other parts from reference TRBV11-2 and TRBJ2-2): EAGVAQSPRYKIIEKRQSVAFWCNPISGHATLYWYQQILGQGPKLLIQFQNNGVVDDSQLPKDRFSAERLKGVDSTLKIQPAKLEDSAVYLCASSLRATVRNTGELFFGEGSRLTVL.

The J gene is TRBJ1-5, the V gene TRBV5-5, with 9 bases that match TRBD1. Germline values: CDR1 SGHKS, CDR2 YYEKEE (reference sequence). J lost 3 bases, V lost 4 bases, and 5 bases had no gene match. The CDR3 spans 15 residues. The CDR3 DNA is TGTGCCAGCAGCCGGTGGGACAGGGACAATCAGCCCCAGCATTTT. Its protein is CASSRWDRDNQPQHF.

This clonotype was seen repeatedly, ten times or more. V gene TRBV5-1 combines with J gene TRBJ1-1; D not certain. V shed 0 bases and J shed 4 bases, with 10 bases lying between them. The length of the CDR3 is 14 residues. CDR1 is SGHRS and CDR2 is YFSETQ in the germline V gene. For the CDR3, the DNA is TGCGCCAGCAGCTTGGTCGGGGATGGCACTGAAGCTTTCTTT. Protein: CASSLVGDGTEAFF.

The CDR3 DNA is TGTGCCTGGGGTTTTTCGGATACGCAGTATTTT. Amino acid sequence: CAWGFSDTQYF. The rearrangement joins TRBV30 to TRBJ2-3, with D hard to call. The CDR3 has 11 residues. The V end lost 5 bases, the J end lost 6 bases, and 9 bases lay between the germline ends. Germline V CDR1 and CDR2: GTSNPN, SVGIG (reference sequence).

This clonotype has only a few counts. The chain combines TRBV28 with TRBJ1-5; a weak D match, TRBD1 (6 bases). This CDR3 spans 15 amino acids. V lost 1 base and J lost 4, with 11 bases in between. Germline values: CDR1 MDHEN, CDR2 SYDVKM. CDR3 loop: CASSLSQGRNQPQHF. The CDR3 region has the DNA TGTGCCAGCAGTTTATCACAGGGCAGGAATCAGCCCCAGCATTTT.

This clonotype was counted only a few times. The chain combines TRBV7-2 with TRBJ2-1; 10 positions match TRBD2. CDR3 size: 17 residues. V lost 4 bases and J lost 0; bases outside the gene matches: 6. Per germline, CDR1 SGHTA and CDR2 FQGNSA. The CDR3 DNA follows: TGTGCCAGCAGCTCGTGGACTAGCGGCAGCTCCTACAATGAGCAGTTCTTC. It translates to CASSSWTSGSSYNEQFF.

This clonotype was seen a handful of times. The gene calls are TRBV20-1 and TRBJ2-5, with TRBD1 matching 8 bases. V trimming: 1 base; J trimming: 5 bases; junction bases outside the gene matches: 9. Germline CDR1 and CDR2: DFQATT and SNEGSKA (reference sequence). The CDR3 is 15 residues long. In DNA, the CDR3 is TGCAGTGCTAGAGGACAGCCGACAGGGGTGGAGACCCAGTACTTC. Protein product: CSARGQPTGVETQYF.

This clonotype was observed many times. The V call is TRBV20-1, the J call TRBJ1-4, with D perhaps TRBD1 (6 bases). V lost 2 bases, J lost 2 bases, and 12 bases lay in between. CDR1 is DFQATT and CDR2 is SNEGSKA in the germline V gene (reference sequence). CDR3 length: 15 residues. This CDR3 is CSARTYRVTNEKLFF. DNA for the CDR3: TGCAGTGCTAGAACCTACAGGGTTACTAATGAAAAACTGTTTTTT.

This clonotype was detected ten times or more. The rearrangement joins TRBV7-9 to TRBJ2-3; D is perhaps TRBD2 (5 bases). Germline lookup yields CDR1 SEHNR and CDR2 FQNEAQ (reference sequence). Deletions cut 3 bases from V and 5 bases from J, with 6 bases between. The CDR3 is made up of 12 amino acids. The CDR3 loop is CASSFGGDTQYF. The CDR3 DNA sequence: TGTGCCAGCAGCTTTGGAGGAGATACGCAGTATTTT.

This clonotype was counted between two and nine times. The chain couples TRBV12-3 or TRBV12-4 to TRBJ1-5, with TRBD1 as a possible D gene (5 bases). The CDR3 extends over 16 amino acids. Deletions cut 5 bases from V and 2 bases from J, with 16 bases between. CDR3 nucleotides: TGTGCCAGCAGTCCTGGGGCCTGGGAGGGCAATCAGCCCCAGCATTTT. It encodes CASSPGAWEGNQPQHF.

This clonotype was counted at least ten times. The chain carries TRBV5-6 and TRBJ2-1; 8 nucleotides match TRBD2. The trim removed 2 bases at V and 9 bases at J, leaving 13 bases unmatched. Germline loops: CDR1 SGHDT, CDR2 YYEEEE. The CDR3 totals 16 residues. The CDR3 coding sequence is TGTGCCAGCAGCTTAGAAGGGAGCGGGAGTGGGGTTGAGCAGTTCTTC. Protein sequence: CASSLEGSGSGVEQFF.

There are a few counts of this clonotype. Here the CDR3 reads CSASPLPGLAETDTQYF. CDR3 DNA sequence: TGCAGTGCTAGCCCTCTACCCGGACTAGCGGAGACAGATACGCAGTATTTT. The chain recombines TRBV20-1 with TRBJ2-3; TRBD2 aligns across 10 bases. This CDR3 region has 17 residues. Trimming at V came to 3 bases and at J to 3 bases, leaving 12 bases not matched to a gene. Germline V CDR1 and CDR2: DFQATT, SNEGSKA (reference sequence).

Of note for this clonotype: This sequence may be a read error, since a much larger clone differs from it by one base. The J gene is TRBJ2-2, the V gene TRBV7-2; either TRBD1 or TRBD2 may fit D (6 bases each). The CDR3 has 14 residues. Germline lookup yields CDR1 SGHTA and CDR2 FQGNSA. The CDR3 region has the DNA TGTGCCAGCAGCTTAAACAGGGTTGAGGGGGGGCTGTTTTTT. This sequence encodes CASSLNRVEGGLFF.

This clonotype was seen at least ten times. This chain joins TRBV5-1 and TRBJ1-3; no clear D. The germline V and J ends were trimmed by 4 bases and 4 bases, with 12 bases remaining between them. From germline, CDR1 is SGHRS and CDR2 YFSETQ. This CDR3 contains 14 residues. The CDR3 here is CASSADMPGNTIYF. The CDR3 bases are TGCGCCAGCAGCGCTGACATGCCAGGAAACACCATATATTTT.

This clonotype occurred many times. V is TRBV15 and J is TRBJ1-4, with a weak D call TRBD1 (5 bases). CDR3 size: 15 residues. The V end lost 0 bases, the J end lost 7 bases, and 12 bases lay between the germline ends. Germline-derived CDR1 and CDR2 are LNHNV and YYDKDF (reference sequence). The CDR3 protein is CATSRDPGGSEKLFF. Written as DNA, the CDR3 is TGTGCCACCAGCAGAGATCCGGGGGGATCTGAAAAACTGTTTTTT. The full variable domain, in which reference TRBV15 and TRBJ1-4 provide the parts outside the CDR3, is DAMVIQNPRYQVTQFGKPVTLSCSQTLNHNVMYWYQQKSSQAPKLLFHYYDKDFNNEADTPDNFQSRRPNTSFCFLDIRSPGLGDTAMYLCATSRDPGGSEKLFFGSGTQLSVL.

In this sample, this clonotype turned up many times. V gene TRBV10-3 combines with J gene TRBJ2-3; TRBD1 matches 8 bases. J gave up 4 bases and V 4 bases, and 10 bases lay outside the gene matches. The CDR3 length is 16 residues. Germline CDR1 and CDR2: ENHRY and SYGVKD. In DNA, the CDR3 is TGTGCCATCAGTGGGTCCCTTGGACAGGGCCCAGATACGCAGTATTTT. It encodes CAISGSLGQGPDTQYF.

The chain uses TRBV7-8 and TRBJ2-7; 11 bases line up with TRBD2. The J segment lost 0 bases and the V segment lost 1 base, leaving 2 bases of the junction unmatched. The germline V gene encodes CDR1 SGHVS and CDR2 FQNEAQ. This CDR3 has 16 residues. The CDR3, as DNA: TGTGCCAGCAGCTTAGTAGCGGGAGGGAGCTCCTACGAGCAGTACTTC. Encoded protein: CASSLVAGGSSYEQYF.

This clonotype was recorded many times. V is TRBV20-1 and J is TRBJ1-2; D gene ambiguous. The CDR3 sequence is 15 residues long. Trimming took off 6 bases at V and 0 bases at J, with 17 bases between the two ends. Germline CDR1 DFQATT, CDR2 SNEGSKA (reference sequence). CDR3 loop: CSAQTYRSANYGYTF. Written as DNA, the CDR3 is TGCAGTGCCCAAACCTACCGGAGTGCTAACTATGGCTACACCTTC.

This clonotype was seen a few times. This may be a read error: a much more frequent sequence differs by one nucleotide. V usage is TRBV7-9 and J usage is TRBJ2-7, with D perhaps given as TRBD1 or TRBD2 (5 bases each). This CDR3 contains 11 residues. The germline gives CDR1 SEHNR, CDR2 FQNEAQ (reference sequence). The germline V and J ends were trimmed by 4 bases and 7 bases, with 8 bases remaining between them. The CDR3 here is CASSWGNEQYF. In DNA form, the CDR3 reads TGTGCCAGCAGCTGGGGGAATGAGCAGTACTTC. Full variable domain (rest looked up from reference TRBV7-9 and TRBJ2-7): DTGVSQNPRHKITKRGQNVTFRCDPISEHNRLYWYRQTLGQGPEFLTYFQNEAQLEKSRLLSDRFSAERPKGSFSTLEIQRTEQGDSAMYLCASSWGNEQYFGPGTRLTVT.

This clonotype was counted ten times or more. The V gene is TRBV29-1, the J gene TRBJ2-2; 7 nucleotides match TRBD1. The V segment lost 7 bases and the J segment 1 base; nucleotides outside the gene matches: 6. Germline-derived CDR1 and CDR2 are SQVTM and ANQGSEA. The CDR3 is 14 residues long. The CDR3 bases are TGCAGCGCCAGGGGGACAGTGAACACCGGGGAGCTGTTTTTT. It encodes CSARGTVNTGELFF.

The rearrangement uses TRBV4-1 and TRBJ1-4; D is undetermined. Germline assignment: CDR1 MGHRA and CDR2 YSYEKL. This CDR3 region has 14 residues. Trimming left V 1 base short and J 7 bases short, with 10 bases between. The CDR3 DNA reads TGCGCCAGCAGCCAAGGGCACGACTTTGAAAAACTGTTTTTT. Protein product: CASSQGHDFEKLFF.

CDR3 residues: CASSFLDRPKGREKLFF. The CDR3 nucleotides are TGTGCCAGCAGTTTCCTGGACAGGCCGAAAGGGCGTGAAAAACTGTTTTTT. The chain has TRBV12-3 or TRBV12-4 and TRBJ1-4; 7 bases are shared with TRBD1. The ends lost 3 bases at V and 7 bases at J; junction bases unmatched: 14. The CDR3 is 17 amino acids.

Notes on this clonotype: The germline gene is not matched at one end of the junction; a read error may be the cause. V and J are TRBV4-1 and TRBJ2-3, with 8 nucleotides matching TRBD2. The CDR3 is made up of 15 amino acids. Germline-derived CDR1 and CDR2 are MGHRA and YSYEKL. The CDR3 sequence is CASSKDGGGTDTQYF. CDR3 sequence (DNA): TGCGCCAGCAGCAAAGACGGGGGGGGCACAGATACGCAGTATTTT.

This clonotype was detected ten times or more. The genes are TRBV5-1 and TRBJ1-2; D might be TRBD1 (5 bases). This CDR3 contains 13 residues. Germline-derived CDR1 and CDR2 are SGHRS and YFSETQ. V was pared by 2 bases and J by 8 bases, with 13 bases between. CDR3 sequence reads: CASSLDSLVGYTF. The DNA for the CDR3 is TGCGCCAGCAGCTTAGACAGCCTCGTCGGCTACACCTTC. The whole variable domain, remainder taken from reference TRBV5-1 and TRBJ1-2, is KAGVTQTPRYLIKTRGQQVTLSCSPISGHRSVSWYQQTPGQGLQFLFEYFSETQRNKGNFPGRFSGRQFSNSRSEMNVSTLELGDSALYLCASSLDSLVGYTFGSGTRLTVV.

In its sample, this clonotype was seen many times. The genes are TRBV7-6 and TRBJ2-3; 9 positions agree with TRBD2. This CDR3 comprises 18 residues. CDR1 is SGHVS and CDR2 is FNYEAQ in the germline V gene. The V gene end was trimmed by 1 base and the J gene end by 3 bases; junction bases not matched to a gene: 11. The CDR3 here is CASSLGASGKGYTDTQYF. CDR3 bases: TGTGCCAGCAGCTTAGGTGCTAGCGGGAAAGGTTATACAGATACGCAGTATTTT.

This clonotype was seen a handful of times. This sequence joins TRBV7-9 and TRBJ2-7; 8 nucleotides match TRBD1. The ends lost 1 base at V and 7 bases at J; junction bases unmatched: 6. In germline, CDR1 is SEHNR, CDR2 FQNEAQ (reference sequence). The CDR3 runs 14 residues. CDR3 sequence: CASSLVPGGWEQYF. For the CDR3, the DNA is TGTGCCAGCAGCTTAGTGCCAGGGGGCTGGGAGCAGTACTTC.

This clonotype came up many times. The rearrangement links TRBV5-1 to TRBJ2-5, with 9 nucleotides matching TRBD2. Germline CDR1 is SGHRS and CDR2 is YFSETQ. With 4 bases clipped from V and 5 bases from J, the junction kept 6 bases outside the gene matches. This CDR3 comprises 14 residues. CDR3 sequence: CASSLTGTSETQYF. The DNA of the CDR3 is TGCGCCAGCAGCCTCACCGGGACTAGCGAGACCCAGTACTTC.

This clonotype has a count of ten or more. V is TRBV20-1 and J is TRBJ2-2; no clear D. The V gene lost 0 bases and the J gene lost 2 bases, with 13 bases spanning the gap. Looked up from germline, CDR1 is DFQATT and CDR2 is SNEGSKA (reference sequence). The length of the CDR3 is 16 residues. The DNA for the CDR3 is TGCAGTGCTAGAGATCTGACCGAGCGAAACACCGGGGAGCTGTTTTTT. It is translated as CSARDLTERNTGELFF.